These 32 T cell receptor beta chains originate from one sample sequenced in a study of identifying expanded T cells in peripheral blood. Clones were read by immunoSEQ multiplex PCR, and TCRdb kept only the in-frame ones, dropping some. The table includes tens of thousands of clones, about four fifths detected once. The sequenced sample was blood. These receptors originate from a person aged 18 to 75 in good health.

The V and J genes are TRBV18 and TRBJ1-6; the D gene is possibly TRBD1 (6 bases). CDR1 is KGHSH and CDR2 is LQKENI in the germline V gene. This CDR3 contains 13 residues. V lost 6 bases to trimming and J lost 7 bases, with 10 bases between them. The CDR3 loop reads CASSGAPNSPLHF. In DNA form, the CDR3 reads TGTGCCAGCTCGGGGGCCCCCAATTCACCCCTCCACTTT.

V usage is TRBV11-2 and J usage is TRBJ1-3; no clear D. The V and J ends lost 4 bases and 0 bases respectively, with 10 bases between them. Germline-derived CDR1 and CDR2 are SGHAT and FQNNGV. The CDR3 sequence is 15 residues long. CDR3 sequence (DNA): TGTGCCAGCAGCTCCTTAGTGAGCTCTGGAAACACCATATATTTT. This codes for CASSSLVSSGNTIYF.

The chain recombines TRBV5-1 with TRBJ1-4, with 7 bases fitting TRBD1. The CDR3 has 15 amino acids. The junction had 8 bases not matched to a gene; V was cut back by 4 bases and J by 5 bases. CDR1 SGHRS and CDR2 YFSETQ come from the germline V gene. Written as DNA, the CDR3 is TGCGCCAGCAGCAGACAAACAGGGGTAAATGAAAAACTGTTTTTT. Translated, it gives CASSRQTGVNEKLFF.

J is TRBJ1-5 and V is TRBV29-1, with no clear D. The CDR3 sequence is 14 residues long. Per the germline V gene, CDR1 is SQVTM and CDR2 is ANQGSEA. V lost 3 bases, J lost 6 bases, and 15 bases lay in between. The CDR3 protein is CSVDVGVKGQPQHF. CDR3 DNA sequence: TGCAGCGTTGACGTCGGCGTAAAGGGTCAGCCCCAGCATTTT.

CDR3 bases: TGTGCCAGCAGCTTAAACGGGATAGCTTTCTTT. This sequence encodes CASSLNGIAFF. V gene TRBV13 combines with J gene TRBJ1-1; D not resolved. This CDR3 contains 11 residues. Germline V gene sequence: CDR1 PRHDT, CDR2 FYEKMQ (reference sequence). Trimming shortened V by 2 bases and J by 10 bases, and 8 bases separated the two germline ends.

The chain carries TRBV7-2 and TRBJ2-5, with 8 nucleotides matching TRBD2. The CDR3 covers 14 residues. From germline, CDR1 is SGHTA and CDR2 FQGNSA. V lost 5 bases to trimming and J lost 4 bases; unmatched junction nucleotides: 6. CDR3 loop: CASSRSGMGETQYF. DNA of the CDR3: TGTGCCAGCAGCCGTAGCGGGATGGGAGAGACCCAGTACTTC.

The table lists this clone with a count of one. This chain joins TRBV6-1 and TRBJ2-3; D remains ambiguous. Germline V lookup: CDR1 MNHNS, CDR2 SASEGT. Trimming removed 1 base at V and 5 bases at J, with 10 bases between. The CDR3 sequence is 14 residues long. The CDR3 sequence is CASSEGKSLDTQYF. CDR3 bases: TGTGCCAGCAGTGAAGGGAAGTCTTTAGATACGCAGTATTTT.

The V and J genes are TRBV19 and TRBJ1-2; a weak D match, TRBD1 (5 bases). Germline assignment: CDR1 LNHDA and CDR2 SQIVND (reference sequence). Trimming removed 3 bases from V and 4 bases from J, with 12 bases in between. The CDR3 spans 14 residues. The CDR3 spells CASSMGTFGYGYTF. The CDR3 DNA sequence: TGTGCCAGTAGTATGGGGACTTTTGGCTATGGCTACACCTTC.

Here the CDR3 reads CASRLAGLTGDTQYF. In DNA, the CDR3 is TGTGCCAGCAGGCTAGCGGGGCTTACTGGCGATACGCAGTATTTT. The chain has TRBV6-5 and TRBJ2-3, with 9 bases that match TRBD2. Germline CDR1 is MNHEY and CDR2 is SVGAGI. The length of the CDR3 is 15 residues. V trimming: 6 bases; J trimming: 6 bases; junction bases outside the gene matches: 10.

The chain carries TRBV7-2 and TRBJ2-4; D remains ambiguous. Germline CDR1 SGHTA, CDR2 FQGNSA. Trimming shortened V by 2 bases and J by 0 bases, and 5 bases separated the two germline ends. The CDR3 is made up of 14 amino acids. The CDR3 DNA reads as TGTGCCAGCAGCTTAAACAGAGCCAAAAACATTCAGTACTTC. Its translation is CASSLNRAKNIQYF.

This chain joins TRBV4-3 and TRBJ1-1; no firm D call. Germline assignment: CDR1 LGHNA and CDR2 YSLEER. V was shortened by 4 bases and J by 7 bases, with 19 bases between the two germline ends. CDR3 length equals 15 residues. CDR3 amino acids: CASSRGLADVGEAFF. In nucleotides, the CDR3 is TGCGCCAGCAGCCGGGGATTGGCAGATGTGGGTGAAGCTTTCTTT.

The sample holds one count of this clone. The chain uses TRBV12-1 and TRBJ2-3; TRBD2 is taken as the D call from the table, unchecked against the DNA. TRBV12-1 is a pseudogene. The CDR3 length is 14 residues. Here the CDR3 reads CASSSPGPPDTQYF. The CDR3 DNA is TGTGCCAGCAGCTCCCCGGGTCCCCCGGATACGCAGTATTTT.

CDR3 coding DNA: TGTGCCAGCAGTCAAGACCCAACAAAGGTCAATGAGCAGTTCTTC. This codes for CASSQDPTKVNEQFF. V usage is TRBV27 and J usage is TRBJ2-1; D gene uncertain. Germline CDR1 reads MNHEY; CDR2 reads SMNVEV (reference sequence). The CDR3 spans 15 residues. Trimming took 5 bases from V and 6 from J, leaving 17 bases between them.

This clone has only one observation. The chain's CDR3 is CARSLTRNDSIKINQPQHF. As DNA, the CDR3 is TGTGCCAGAAGCTTAACACGGAATGATAGCATCAAAATCAATCAGCCCCAGCATTTT. The chain combines TRBV5-3 with TRBJ1-5; D ambiguous. TRBV5-3 is an ORF; its function is uncertain. Trimming removed 2 bases from V and 3 bases from J, with 24 bases in between. This CDR3 region has 19 residues.

The CDR3 coding sequence is TGCAGCGCCTCGGTCAGGGGCATGAACACTGAAGCTTTCTTT. Translation gives CSASVRGMNTEAFF. The chain carries TRBV29-1 and TRBJ1-1; a possible D gene is TRBD1 (6 bases). This CDR3 comprises 14 residues. CDR1 is SQVTM, CDR2 ANQGSEA, per germline. Trimming took 7 bases from V and 0 from J, leaving 15 bases between them.

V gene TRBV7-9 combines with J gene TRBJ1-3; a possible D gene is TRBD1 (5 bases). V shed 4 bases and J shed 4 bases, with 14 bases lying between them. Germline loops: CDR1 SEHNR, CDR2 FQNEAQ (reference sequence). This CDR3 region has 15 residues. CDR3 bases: TGTGCCAGCAGCTCCCCGGCAGGGCAGGGAAACACCATATATTTT. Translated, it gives CASSSPAGQGNTIYF.

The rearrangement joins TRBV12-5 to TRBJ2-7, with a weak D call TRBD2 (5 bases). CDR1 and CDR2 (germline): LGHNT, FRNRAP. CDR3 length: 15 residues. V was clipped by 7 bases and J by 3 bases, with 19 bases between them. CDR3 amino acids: CASVHSDRESYEQYF. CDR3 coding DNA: TGTGCTAGTGTTCATTCGGATAGGGAGAGCTACGAGCAGTACTTC.

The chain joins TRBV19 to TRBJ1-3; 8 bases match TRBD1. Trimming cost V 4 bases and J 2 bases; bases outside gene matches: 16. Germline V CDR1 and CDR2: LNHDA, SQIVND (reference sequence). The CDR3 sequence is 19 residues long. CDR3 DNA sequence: TGTGCCAGTAGTAGCTTCCGGGACAGGAATAAGTTTGCTGGAAACACCATATATTTT. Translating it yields CASSSFRDRNKFAGNTIYF.

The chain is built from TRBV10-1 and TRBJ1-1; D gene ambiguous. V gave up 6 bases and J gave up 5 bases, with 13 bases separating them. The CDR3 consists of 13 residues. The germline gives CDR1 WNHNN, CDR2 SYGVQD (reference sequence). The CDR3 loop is CASRKDGVTEAFF. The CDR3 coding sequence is TGCGCCAGCAGAAAGGACGGTGTTACTGAAGCTTTCTTT.

The CDR3 coding sequence is TGTGCCAGCAGCTTTGGGACAGGGTCATTAGATACGCAGTATTTT. Its translation: CASSFGTGSLDTQYF. This chain uses TRBV5-4 with TRBJ2-3, with 9 bases aligning to TRBD1. With 2 bases clipped from V and 5 bases from J, the junction kept 6 bases outside the gene matches. The CDR3 is 15 amino acids. From germline, CDR1 is SGHNT and CDR2 YYREEE (reference sequence).

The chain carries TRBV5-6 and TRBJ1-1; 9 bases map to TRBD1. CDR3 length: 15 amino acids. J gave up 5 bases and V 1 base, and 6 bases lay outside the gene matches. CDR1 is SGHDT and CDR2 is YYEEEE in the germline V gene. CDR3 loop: CASSLSGTGKTEAFF. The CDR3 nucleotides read TGTGCCAGCAGCTTGTCCGGGACAGGGAAGACTGAAGCTTTCTTT.

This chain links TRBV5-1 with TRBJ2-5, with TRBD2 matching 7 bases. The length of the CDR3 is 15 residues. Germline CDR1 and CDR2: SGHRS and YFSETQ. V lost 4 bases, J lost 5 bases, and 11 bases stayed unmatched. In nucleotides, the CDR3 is TGCGCCAGCAGCGGCGGGCTCTTGGGAGGGGAGACCCAGTACTTC. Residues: CASSGGLLGGETQYF.

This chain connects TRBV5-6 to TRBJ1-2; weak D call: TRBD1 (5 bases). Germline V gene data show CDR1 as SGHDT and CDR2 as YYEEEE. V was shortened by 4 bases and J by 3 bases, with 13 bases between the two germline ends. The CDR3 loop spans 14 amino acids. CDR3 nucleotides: TGTGCCAGCAGCCAAAGGGACGGATACTATGGCTACACCTTC. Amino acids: CASSQRDGYYGYTF.

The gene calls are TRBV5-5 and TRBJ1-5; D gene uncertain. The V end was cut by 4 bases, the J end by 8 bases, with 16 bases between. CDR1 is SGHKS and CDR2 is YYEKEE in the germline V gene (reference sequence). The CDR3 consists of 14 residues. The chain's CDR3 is CASSVAGIREPQHF. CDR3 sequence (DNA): TGTGCCAGCAGCGTCGCGGGGATCCGAGAGCCCCAGCATTTT.

The CDR3 nucleotides are TGCGCCAGCAGCCCAGGGGCCGAGGCAGATACGCAGTATTTT. Translation: CASSPGAEADTQYF. V is TRBV5-1 and J is TRBJ2-3, with a tentative D call TRBD1 (6 bases). With 4 bases removed from V and 4 bases from J, the gap between germline ends came to 13 bases. There are 14 residues in the CDR3. Germline V gene sequence: CDR1 SGHRS, CDR2 YFSETQ.

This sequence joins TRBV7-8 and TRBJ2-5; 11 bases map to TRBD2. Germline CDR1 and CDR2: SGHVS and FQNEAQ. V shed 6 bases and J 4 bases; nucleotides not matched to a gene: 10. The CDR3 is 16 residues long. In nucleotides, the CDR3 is TGTGCCAGCAGTCACCTTAGCGGGGGGGCTGGAGAGACCCAGTACTTC. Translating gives CASSHLSGGAGETQYF.

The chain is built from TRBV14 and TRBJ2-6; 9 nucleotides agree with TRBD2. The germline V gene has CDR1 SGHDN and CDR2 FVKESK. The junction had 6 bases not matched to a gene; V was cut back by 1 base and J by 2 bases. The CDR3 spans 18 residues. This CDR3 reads CASSQVSREGPGANVLTF. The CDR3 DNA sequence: TGTGCCAGCAGCCAAGTCTCGCGGGAGGGCCCTGGGGCCAACGTCCTGACTTTC.

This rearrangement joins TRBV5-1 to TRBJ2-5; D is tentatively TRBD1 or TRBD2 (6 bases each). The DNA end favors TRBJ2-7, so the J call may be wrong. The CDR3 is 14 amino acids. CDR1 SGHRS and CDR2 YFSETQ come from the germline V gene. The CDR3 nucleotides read TGCGCCAGCAGCTTGGATCGGGGGCTCCGCGAGCAGTACTTC. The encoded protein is CASSLDRGLREQYF.

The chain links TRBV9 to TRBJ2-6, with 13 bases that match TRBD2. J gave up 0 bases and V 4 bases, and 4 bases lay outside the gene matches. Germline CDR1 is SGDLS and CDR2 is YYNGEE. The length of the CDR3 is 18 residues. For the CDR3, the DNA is TGTGCCAGCAGCCCCCGACTAGCGGGAGGCTCTGGGGCCAACGTCCTGACTTTC. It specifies CASSPRLAGGSGANVLTF.

Here the CDR3 reads CARLSRLVLTNYGYTF. CDR3 bases: TGTGCCAGGCTATCCAGGTTAGTCCTAACTAACTATGGCTACACCTTC. V usage is TRBV11-3 and J usage is TRBJ1-2, with D unclear. Germline loops: CDR1 SGHNT, CDR2 YENEEA. Trimming stripped 9 bases from V and 0 bases from J, with 20 bases between. There are 16 residues in the CDR3.

The DNA for the CDR3 is TGTGCCAGTAGTCCCGGGTGGGTCGACACTGAAGCTTTCTTT. Amino acid sequence: CASSPGWVDTEAFF. The chain couples TRBV19 to TRBJ1-1, with no clear D. V was clipped by 5 bases and J by 3 bases, with 13 bases between them. Germline assignment: CDR1 LNHDA and CDR2 SQIVND (reference sequence). The CDR3 totals 14 residues.

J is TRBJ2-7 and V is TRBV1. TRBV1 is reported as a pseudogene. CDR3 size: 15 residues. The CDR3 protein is CTSSRRWFRAYEQYV. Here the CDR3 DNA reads TGCACCAGCAGTCGAAGGTGGTTCCGGGCCTACGAGCAGTACGTC.